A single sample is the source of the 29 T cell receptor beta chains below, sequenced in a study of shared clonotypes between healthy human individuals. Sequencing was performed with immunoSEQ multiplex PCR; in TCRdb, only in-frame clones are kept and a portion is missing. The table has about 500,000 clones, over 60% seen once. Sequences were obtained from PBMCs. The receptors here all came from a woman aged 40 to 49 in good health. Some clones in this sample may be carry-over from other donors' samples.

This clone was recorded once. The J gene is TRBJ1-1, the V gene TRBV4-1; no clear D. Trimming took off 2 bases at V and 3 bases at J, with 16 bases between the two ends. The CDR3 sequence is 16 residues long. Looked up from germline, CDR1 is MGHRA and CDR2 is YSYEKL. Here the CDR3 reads CASSQPRKGWHTEAFF. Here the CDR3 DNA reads TGCGCCAGCAGCCAACCGCGAAAAGGGTGGCACACTGAAGCTTTCTTT.

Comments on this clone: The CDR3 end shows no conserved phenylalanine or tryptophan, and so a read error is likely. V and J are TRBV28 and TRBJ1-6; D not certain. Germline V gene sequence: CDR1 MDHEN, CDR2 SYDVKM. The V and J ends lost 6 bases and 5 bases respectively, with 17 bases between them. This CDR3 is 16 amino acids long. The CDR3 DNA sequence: TGTGCCAGCAGCCCCAGGAATTCACTCAATAATTCACCCCTCCACTCT. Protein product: CASSPRNSLNNSPLHS.

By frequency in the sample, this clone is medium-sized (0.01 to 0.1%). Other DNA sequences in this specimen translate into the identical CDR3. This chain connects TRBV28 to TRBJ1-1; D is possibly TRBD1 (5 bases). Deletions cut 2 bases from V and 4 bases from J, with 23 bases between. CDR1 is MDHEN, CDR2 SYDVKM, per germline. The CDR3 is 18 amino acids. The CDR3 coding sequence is TGTGCCAGCAGTTTACCTACCTCCACTAGGGGCGCGGTCACTGAAGCTTTCTTT. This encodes CASSLPTSTRGAVTEAFF.

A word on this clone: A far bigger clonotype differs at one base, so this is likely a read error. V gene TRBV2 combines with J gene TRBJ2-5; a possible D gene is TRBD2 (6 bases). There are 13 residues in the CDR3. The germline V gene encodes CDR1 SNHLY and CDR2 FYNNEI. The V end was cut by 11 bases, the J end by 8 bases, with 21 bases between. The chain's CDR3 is CAGVLGAGGTQYF. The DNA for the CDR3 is TGTGCCGGCGTCCTAGGGGCCGGGGGAACCCAGTACTTC.

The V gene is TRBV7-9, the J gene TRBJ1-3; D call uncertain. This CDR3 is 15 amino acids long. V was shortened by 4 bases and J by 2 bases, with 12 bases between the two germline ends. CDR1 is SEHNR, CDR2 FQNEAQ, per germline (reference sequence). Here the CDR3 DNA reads TGTGCCAGCAGCTCTCAGACGGCTCCTGGAAACACCATATATTTT. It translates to CASSSQTAPGNTIYF.

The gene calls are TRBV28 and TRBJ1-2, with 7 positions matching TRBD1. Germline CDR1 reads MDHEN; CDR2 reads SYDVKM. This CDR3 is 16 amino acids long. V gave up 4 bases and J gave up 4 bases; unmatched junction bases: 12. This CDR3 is CASSSPAPTGTYGYTF. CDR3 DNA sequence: TGTGCCAGCAGTTCACCGGCACCGACAGGGACCTATGGCTACACCTTC.

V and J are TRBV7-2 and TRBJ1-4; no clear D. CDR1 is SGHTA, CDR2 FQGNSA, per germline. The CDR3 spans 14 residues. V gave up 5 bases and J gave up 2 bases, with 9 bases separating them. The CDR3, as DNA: TGTGCCAGCAGCCAGTGGGCCACTAATGAAAAACTGTTTTTT. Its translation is CASSQWATNEKLFF. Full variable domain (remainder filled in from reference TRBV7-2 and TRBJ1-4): GAGVSQSPSNKVTEKGKDVELRCDPISGHTALYWYRQSLGQGLEFLIYFQGNSAPDKSGLPSDRFSAERTGGSVSTLTIQRTQQEDSAVYLCASSQWATNEKLFFGSGTQLSVL.

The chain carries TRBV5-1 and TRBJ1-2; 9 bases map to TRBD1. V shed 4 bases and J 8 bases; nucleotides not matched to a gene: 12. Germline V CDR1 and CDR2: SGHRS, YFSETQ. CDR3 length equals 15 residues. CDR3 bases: TGCGCCAGCAGCGCTGGACAGGGGTTAGGAGAAGGCTACACCTTC. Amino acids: CASSAGQGLGEGYTF.

The CDR3 bases are TGTGCCATCACCATAAGCGGGGAAATCACTGAAGCTTTCTTT. This codes for CAITISGEITEAFF. The chain carries TRBV10-3 and TRBJ1-1; unclear D gene. Germline-derived CDR1 and CDR2 are ENHRY and SYGVKD. Trimming cost V 7 bases and J 4 bases, with 16 bases left between them. This CDR3 is 14 amino acids long.

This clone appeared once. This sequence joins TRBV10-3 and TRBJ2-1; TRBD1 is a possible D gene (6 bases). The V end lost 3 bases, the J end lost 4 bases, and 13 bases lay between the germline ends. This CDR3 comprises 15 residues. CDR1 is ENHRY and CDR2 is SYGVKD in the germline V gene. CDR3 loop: CAISDRDRSYNEQFF. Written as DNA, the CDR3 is TGTGCCATCAGTGACAGAGACAGGTCTTACAATGAGCAGTTCTTC.

The CDR3 sequence: CASSPLVGVPDTQYF. Here the CDR3 DNA reads TGTGCCAGCAGCCCCTTAGTAGGGGTCCCAGATACGCAGTATTTT. The gene calls are TRBV11-2 and TRBJ2-3; maybe TRBD1 (5 bases). Germline values: CDR1 SGHAT, CDR2 FQNNGV. The CDR3 runs 15 residues. V gave up 5 bases and J gave up 4 bases, with 16 bases separating them.

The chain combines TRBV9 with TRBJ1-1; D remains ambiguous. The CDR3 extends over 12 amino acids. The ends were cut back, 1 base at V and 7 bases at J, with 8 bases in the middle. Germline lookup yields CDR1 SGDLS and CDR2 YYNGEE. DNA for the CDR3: TGTGCCAGCAGCGTAAACCCACTTGAAGCTTTCTTT. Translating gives CASSVNPLEAFF.

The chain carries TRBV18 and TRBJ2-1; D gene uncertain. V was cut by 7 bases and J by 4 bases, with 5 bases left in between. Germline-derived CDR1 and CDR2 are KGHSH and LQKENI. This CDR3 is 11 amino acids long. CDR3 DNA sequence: TGTGCCAGCTTGGGATACAATGAGCAGTTCTTC. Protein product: CASLGYNEQFF.

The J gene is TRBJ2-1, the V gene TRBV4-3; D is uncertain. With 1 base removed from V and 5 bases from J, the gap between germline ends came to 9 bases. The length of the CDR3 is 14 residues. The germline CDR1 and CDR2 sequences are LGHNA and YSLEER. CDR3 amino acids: CASSQVRANNEQFF. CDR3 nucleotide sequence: TGCGCCAGCAGCCAAGTTAGAGCGAACAATGAGCAGTTCTTC.

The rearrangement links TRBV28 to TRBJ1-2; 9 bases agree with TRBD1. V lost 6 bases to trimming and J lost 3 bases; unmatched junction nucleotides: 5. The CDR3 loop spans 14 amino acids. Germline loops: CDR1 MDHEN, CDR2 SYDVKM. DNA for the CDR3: TGTGCCAGCAGAACACAGGGGGCGGACTATGGCTACACCTTC. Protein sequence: CASRTQGADYGYTF.

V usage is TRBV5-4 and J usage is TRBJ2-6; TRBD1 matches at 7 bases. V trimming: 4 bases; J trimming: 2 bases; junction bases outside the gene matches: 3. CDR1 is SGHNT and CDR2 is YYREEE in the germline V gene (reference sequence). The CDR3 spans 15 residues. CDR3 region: CASSIDRAGANVLTF. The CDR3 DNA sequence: TGTGCCAGCAGCATAGACAGGGCTGGGGCCAACGTCCTGACTTTC.

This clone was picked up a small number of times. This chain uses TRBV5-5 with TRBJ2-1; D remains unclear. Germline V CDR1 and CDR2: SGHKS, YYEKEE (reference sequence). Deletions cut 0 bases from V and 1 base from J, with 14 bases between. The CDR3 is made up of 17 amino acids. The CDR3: CASSLDGMAISYNEQFF. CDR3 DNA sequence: TGTGCCAGCAGCTTGGATGGTATGGCAATTTCCTACAATGAGCAGTTCTTC.

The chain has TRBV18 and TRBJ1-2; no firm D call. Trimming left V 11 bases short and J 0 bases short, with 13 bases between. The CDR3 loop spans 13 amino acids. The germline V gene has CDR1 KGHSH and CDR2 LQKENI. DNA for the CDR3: TGTGCCGGGTCAGACGGTGCTAACTATGGCTACACCTTC. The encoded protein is CAGSDGANYGYTF.

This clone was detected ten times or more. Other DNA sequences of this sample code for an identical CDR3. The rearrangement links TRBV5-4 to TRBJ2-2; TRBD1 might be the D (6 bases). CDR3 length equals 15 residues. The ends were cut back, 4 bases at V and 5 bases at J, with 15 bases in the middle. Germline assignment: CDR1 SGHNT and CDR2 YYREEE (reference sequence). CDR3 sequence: CASSLQGIGTGELFF. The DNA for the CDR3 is TGTGCCAGCAGCCTCCAGGGGATAGGGACCGGGGAGCTGTTTTTT.

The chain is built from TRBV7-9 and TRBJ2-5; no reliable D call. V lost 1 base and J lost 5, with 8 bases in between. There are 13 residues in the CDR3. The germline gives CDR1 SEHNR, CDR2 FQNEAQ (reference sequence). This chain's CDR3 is CASSLGSIETQYF. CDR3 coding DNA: TGTGCCAGCAGCTTAGGGAGTATCGAGACCCAGTACTTC.

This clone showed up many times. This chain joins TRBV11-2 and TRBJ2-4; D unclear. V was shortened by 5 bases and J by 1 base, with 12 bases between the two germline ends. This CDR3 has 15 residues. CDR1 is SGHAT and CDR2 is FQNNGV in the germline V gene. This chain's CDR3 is CASSPHSGAKNIQYF. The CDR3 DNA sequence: TGTGCCAGCAGCCCCCATTCCGGGGCCAAAAACATTCAGTACTTC.

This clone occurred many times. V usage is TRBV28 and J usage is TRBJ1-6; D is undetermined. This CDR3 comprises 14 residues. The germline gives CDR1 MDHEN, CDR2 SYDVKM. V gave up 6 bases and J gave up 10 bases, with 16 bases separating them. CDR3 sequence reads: CASSSHQRVSPLHF. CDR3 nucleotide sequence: TGTGCCAGCAGCTCTCACCAGCGCGTGTCACCCCTCCACTTT.

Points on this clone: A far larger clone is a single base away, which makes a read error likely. The CDR3 loop reads CAGSFGGSNTEAFF. The DNA of the CDR3 is TGTGCCGGCAGCTTCGGGGGCTCGAACACTGAAGCTTTCTTT. The rearrangement uses TRBV7-9 and TRBJ1-1; D perhaps matches TRBD1 (6 bases). Looked up from germline, CDR1 is SEHNR and CDR2 is FQNEAQ (reference sequence). The CDR3 is 14 amino acids.

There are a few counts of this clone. The CDR3 DNA reads as TGTGCCTGGAGGGGAGGACGCAATGAGCAGTTCTTC. Translated, it gives CAWRGGRNEQFF. The gene calls are TRBV30 and TRBJ2-1; D is perhaps TRBD2 (6 bases). The germline V gene encodes CDR1 GTSNPN and CDR2 SVGIG (reference sequence). The CDR3 has 12 residues. The V end lost 3 bases, the J end lost 6 bases, and 9 bases lay between the germline ends.

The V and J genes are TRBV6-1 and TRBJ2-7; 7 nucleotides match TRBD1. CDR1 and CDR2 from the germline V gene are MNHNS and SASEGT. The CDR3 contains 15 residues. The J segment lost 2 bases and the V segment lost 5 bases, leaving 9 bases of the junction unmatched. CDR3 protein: CASSIRPQGAYEQYF. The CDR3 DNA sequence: TGTGCCAGCAGTATCCGACCGCAGGGGGCCTACGAGCAGTACTTC.

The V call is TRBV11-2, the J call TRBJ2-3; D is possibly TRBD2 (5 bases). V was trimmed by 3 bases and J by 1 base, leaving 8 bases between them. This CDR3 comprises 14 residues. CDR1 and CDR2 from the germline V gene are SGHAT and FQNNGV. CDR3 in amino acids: CASSFGLRTDTQYF. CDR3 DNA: TGTGCCAGCAGCTTCGGACTGCGCACAGATACGCAGTATTTT.

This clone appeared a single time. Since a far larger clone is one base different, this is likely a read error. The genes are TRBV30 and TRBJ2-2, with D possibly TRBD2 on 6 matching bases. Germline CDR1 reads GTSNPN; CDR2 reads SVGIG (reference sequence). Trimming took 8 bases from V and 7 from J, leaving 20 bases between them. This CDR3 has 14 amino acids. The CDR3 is CATESGLGGGELFF. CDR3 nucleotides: TGTGCCACGGAGAGTGGGTTGGGAGGCGGGGAGCTGTTTTTT.

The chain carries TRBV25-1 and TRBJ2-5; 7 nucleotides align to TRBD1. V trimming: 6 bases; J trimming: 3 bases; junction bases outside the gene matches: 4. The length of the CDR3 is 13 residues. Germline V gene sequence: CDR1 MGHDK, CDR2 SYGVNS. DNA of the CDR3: TGTGCCAGCAGCCGGACAGGTGAAGAGACCCAGTACTTC. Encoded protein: CASSRTGEETQYF. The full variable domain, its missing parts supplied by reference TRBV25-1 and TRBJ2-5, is EADIYQTPRYLVIGTGKKITLECSQTMGHDKMYWYQQDPGMELHLIHYSYGVNSTEKGDLSSESTVSRIRTEHFPLTLESARPSHTSQYLCASSRTGEETQYFGPGTRLLVL.

CDR3 residues: CASRALAGRYNEQFF. CDR3 DNA: TGTGCCAGCAGAGCCCTAGCGGGACGCTACAATGAGCAGTTCTTC. The genes are TRBV2 and TRBJ2-1; 9 bases are a match to TRBD2. CDR3 length: 15 residues. The V gene end was trimmed by 6 bases and the J gene end by 3 bases; junction bases not matched to a gene: 6. Germline V gene lookup returns CDR1 SNHLY and CDR2 FYNNEI.